A selection of T cell receptor beta chains follows, all from one sample in a study of T cells after yellow fever vaccination. TCRdb reprocessed the 5' RACE reads via MiXCR and lists one record per CDR3 protein. The table shows about 630,000 distinct CDR3 sequences, with about 12% occurring only once. Sequenced material: PBMCs, taken on the day of the yellow fever booster vaccination. These receptor sequences come from a young man who received the YFV17D yellow fever vaccine. CDR3s include the opening cysteine and the closing phenylalanine or tryptophan. D genes are given only for firm matches. Where a row states a size, it is once, few, many or the class of an expanded clone; other rows omit it.

d_call j_call v_call clone_size cdr3_nt cdr3_aa
TRBD1 TRBJ2-3 TRBV4-3 few TGCGCCAGCAGCCAAATGACAGGGGGCACAGATACGCAGTATTTT CASSQMTGGTDTQYF
TRBD2 TRBJ2-5 TRBV5-1 NA TGCGCCAGCAGGACTGGACTAGAAGGGACCCAGTACTTC CASRTGLEGTQYF
NA TRBJ2-1 TRBV20-1 few TGCAGTGCCCTAGGGGCTGGGTCCTACAATGAGCAGTTCTTC CSALGAGSYNEQFF
NA TRBJ1-1 TRBV29-1 NA TGCAGCGCCGATAAGGGATCTTTAAACACTGAAGCTTTCTTT CSADKGSLNTEAFF
TRBD1 TRBJ2-5 TRBV20-1 few TGCAGTGCGTCGGGACAGTCTAAAGAGACCCAGTACTTC CSASGQSKETQYF
NA TRBJ2-3 TRBV29-1 NA TGCAGCGTTGAAGTGGCTCAGGGTCAGGATACGCAGTATTTT CSVEVAQGQDTQYF
NA TRBJ2-2 TRBV7-6 few TGTGCCAGCAGTTGGGGCCGAAGCGTCACCGGGGAGCTGTTTTTT CASSWGRSVTGELFF
NA TRBJ2-1 TRBV21-1 few TGTGCCAGCAGCAAACCTCCCGGACGGCCAAGTTACAATGAGCAGTTCTTC CASSKPPGRPSYNEQFF
TRBD1 TRBJ2-7 TRBV7-3 NA TGTGCCAGCAGTTCCCACCAGGGGGCAAGTTCGTACGAGCAGTACTTC CASSSHQGASSYEQYF
TRBD2 TRBJ2-7 TRBV28 few TGTGCCAGCAGTTTATCGGGCGCTAGCGGGAACTACGAGCAGTACTTC CASSLSGASGNYEQYF
NA TRBJ2-5 TRBV6-5 NA TGTGCCAGCAGTTACTCCCCGGTAGAGGGAGAGACCCAGTACTTC CASSYSPVEGETQYF
NA TRBJ2-1 TRBV20-1 few TGCAGTGTTTGGGAAGGGTACCTGACGAATGAGCAGTTCTTC CSVWEGYLTNEQFF
NA TRBJ2-2 TRBV19 NA TGTGCCAGTCAGGCTCCCGGGGAGCTGTTTTTT CASQAPGELFF